Listed below are T cell receptor beta chains from one sample, sequenced in a study of blood T cell repertoires in COVID-19. Sequenced by immunoSEQ multiplex PCR; TCRdb stores in-frame clones only, minus some. This sample carries 250,000 to 300,000 clones, over 75% of them seen once, and the ten largest clones take around 12%. Source material: peripheral blood. Every receptor here comes from a woman aged 60 to 75 with acute or convalescent COVID-19. The CDR3 runs from the conserved cysteine through the conserved F or W. A D gene is named only where the DNA matches it firmly. Rows may omit the clone size; those that give it use once, few, many or a size class.

TRBV13	-	-	TRBJ1-4	CASSFREKLFF	TGTGCCAGCAGCTTCCGTGAAAAACTGTTTTTT
TRBV4-1	-	-	TRBJ2-5	CASSPFQETQYF	TGCGCCAGCAGTCCCTTTCAAGAGACCCAGTACTTC
TRBV7-9	TRBD1	-	TRBJ2-4	CASSTPGQGPGIQYF	TGTGCCAGCAGCACTCCGGGACAGGGGCCGGGCATTCAGTACTTC
TRBV7-9	-	few	TRBJ2-2	CASSLAGTMGGELFF	TGTGCCAGCAGCTTAGCTGGGACAATGGGCGGGGAGCTGTTTTTT
TRBV28	-	once	TRBJ1-1	CASSPPFGSRPFF	TGTGCCAGCAGCCCACCCTTTGGGTCTAGGCCTTTCTTT
TRBV7-9	TRBD1	-	TRBJ1-2	CASSPSAGGNYGYTF	TGTGCCAGCAGCCCGTCGGCAGGGGGGAACTATGGCTACACCTTC
TRBV7-6	TRBD2	once	TRBJ2-3	CASSLDNSGGAIDTQYF	TGTGCCAGCAGCTTGGACAATAGCGGGGGGGCAATAGATACGCAGTATTTT
TRBV19	-	few	TRBJ1-1	CASRDRENTEAFF	TGTGCCAGTAGGGACAGAGAGAACACTGAAGCTTTCTTT
TRBV12-3/TRBV12-4	-	-	TRBJ1-2	CASSSFYGYTF	TGTGCCAGCAGTTCCTTCTATGGCTACACCTTC
TRBV27	TRBD2	-	TRBJ2-7	CASSPSKGLAGDYEQYF	TGTGCCAGCAGTCCATCAAAGGGACTAGCGGGAGACTACGAGCAGTACTTC